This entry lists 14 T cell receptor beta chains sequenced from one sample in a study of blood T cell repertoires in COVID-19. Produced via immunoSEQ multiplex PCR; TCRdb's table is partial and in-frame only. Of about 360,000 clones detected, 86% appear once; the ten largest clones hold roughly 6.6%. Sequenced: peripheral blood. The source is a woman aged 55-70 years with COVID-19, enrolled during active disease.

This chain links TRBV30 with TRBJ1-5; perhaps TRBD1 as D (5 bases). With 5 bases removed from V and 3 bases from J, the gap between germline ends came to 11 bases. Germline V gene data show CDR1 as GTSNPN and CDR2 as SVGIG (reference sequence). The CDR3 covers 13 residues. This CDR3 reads CAWDPGLNQPQHF. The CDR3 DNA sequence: TGTGCCTGGGACCCGGGACTCAATCAGCCCCAGCATTTT.

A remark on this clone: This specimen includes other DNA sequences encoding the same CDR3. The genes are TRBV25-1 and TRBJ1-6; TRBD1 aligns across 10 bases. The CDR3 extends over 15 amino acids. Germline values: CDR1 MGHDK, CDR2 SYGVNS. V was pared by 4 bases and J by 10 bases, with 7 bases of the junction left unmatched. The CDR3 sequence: CASSAGTGVNSPLHF. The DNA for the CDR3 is TGTGCCAGCAGTGCCGGGACAGGGGTAAACTCACCCCTCCACTTT.

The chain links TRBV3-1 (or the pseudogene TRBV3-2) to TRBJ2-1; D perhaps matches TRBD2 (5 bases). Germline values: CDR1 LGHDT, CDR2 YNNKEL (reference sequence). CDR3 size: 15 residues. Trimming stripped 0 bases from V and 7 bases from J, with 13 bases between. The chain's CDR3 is CASSQEVSGRNEQFF. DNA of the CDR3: TGTGCCAGCAGCCAAGAGGTATCGGGAAGAAATGAGCAGTTCTTC.

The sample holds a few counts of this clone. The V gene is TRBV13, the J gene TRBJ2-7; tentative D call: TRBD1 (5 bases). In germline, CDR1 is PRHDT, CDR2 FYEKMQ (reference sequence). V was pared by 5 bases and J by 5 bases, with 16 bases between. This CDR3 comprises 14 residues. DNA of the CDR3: TGTGCCAGCAGCCCCCCACTAAAGGGGAACGAGCAGTACTTC. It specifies CASSPPLKGNEQYF.

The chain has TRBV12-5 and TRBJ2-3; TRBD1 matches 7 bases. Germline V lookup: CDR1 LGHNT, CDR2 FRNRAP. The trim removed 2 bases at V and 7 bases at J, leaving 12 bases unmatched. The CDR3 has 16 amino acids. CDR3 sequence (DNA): TGTGCTAGTGGTTTGTCAACAGGGGTCGCCATTTATACGCAGTATTTT. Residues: CASGLSTGVAIYTQYF.

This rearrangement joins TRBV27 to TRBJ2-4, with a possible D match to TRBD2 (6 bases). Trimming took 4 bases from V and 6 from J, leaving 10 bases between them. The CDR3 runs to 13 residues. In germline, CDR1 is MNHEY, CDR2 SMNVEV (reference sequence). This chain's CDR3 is CASSYSGGNIQYF. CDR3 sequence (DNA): TGTGCCAGCAGTTATAGCGGAGGAAACATTCAGTACTTC.

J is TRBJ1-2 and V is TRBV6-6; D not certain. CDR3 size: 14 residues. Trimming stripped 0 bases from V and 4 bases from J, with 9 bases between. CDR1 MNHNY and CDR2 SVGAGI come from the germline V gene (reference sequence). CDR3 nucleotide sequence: TGTGCCAGCAGTTACTCCGGGTTTGGCTATGGCTACACCTTC. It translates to CASSYSGFGYGYTF.

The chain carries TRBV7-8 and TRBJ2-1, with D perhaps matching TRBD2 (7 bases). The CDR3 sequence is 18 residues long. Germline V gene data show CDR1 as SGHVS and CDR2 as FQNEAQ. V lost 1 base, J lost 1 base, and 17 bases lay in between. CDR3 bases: TGTGCCAGCAGCTTAGGTCGGTCGGGGGGCCGTTCCTACAATGAGCAGTTCTTC. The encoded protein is CASSLGRSGGRSYNEQFF. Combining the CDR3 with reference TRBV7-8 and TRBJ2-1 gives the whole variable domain GAGVSQSPRYKVAKRGQDVALRCDPISGHVSLFWYQQALGQGPEFLTYFQNEAQLDKSGLPSDRFFAERPEGSVSTLKIQRTQQEDSAVYLCASSLGRSGGRSYNEQFFGPGTRLTVL.

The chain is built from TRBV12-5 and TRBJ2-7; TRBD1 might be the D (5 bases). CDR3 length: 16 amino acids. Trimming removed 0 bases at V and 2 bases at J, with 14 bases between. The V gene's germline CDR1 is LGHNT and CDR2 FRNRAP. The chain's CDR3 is CASGLVLSAGTYEQYF. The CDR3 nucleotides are TGTGCTAGTGGTTTGGTATTGTCAGCAGGGACCTACGAGCAGTACTTC.

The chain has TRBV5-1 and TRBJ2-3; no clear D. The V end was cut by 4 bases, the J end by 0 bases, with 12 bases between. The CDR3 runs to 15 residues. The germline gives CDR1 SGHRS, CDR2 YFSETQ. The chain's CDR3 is CASSPLERSTDTQYF. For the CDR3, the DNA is TGCGCCAGCAGCCCTTTGGAGAGAAGCACAGATACGCAGTATTTT.

The CDR3 DNA reads TGTGCCAGCAGCCTCAAATTGGGTCGTTCCAGGGTCTCCTACAATGAGCAGTTCTTC. This gives the protein CASSLKLGRSRVSYNEQFF. The V gene is TRBV9, the J gene TRBJ2-1, with D perhaps matching TRBD1 (5 bases). CDR3 size: 19 residues. Deletions cut 4 bases from V and 0 bases from J, with 23 bases between. Germline values: CDR1 SGDLS, CDR2 YYNGEE.

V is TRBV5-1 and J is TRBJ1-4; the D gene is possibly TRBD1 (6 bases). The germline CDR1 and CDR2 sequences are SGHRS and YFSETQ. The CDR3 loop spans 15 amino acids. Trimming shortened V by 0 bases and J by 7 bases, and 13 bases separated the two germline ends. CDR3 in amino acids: CASSLEGGPGEKLFF. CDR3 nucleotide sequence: TGCGCCAGCAGCTTGGAAGGGGGTCCCGGTGAAAAACTGTTTTTT.

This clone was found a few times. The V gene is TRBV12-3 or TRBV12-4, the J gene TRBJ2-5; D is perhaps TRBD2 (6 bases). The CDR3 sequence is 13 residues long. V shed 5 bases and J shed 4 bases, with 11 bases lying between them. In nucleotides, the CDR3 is TGTGCCAGCAGTCCCTACGGGGGAGAGACCCAGTACTTC. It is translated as CASSPYGGETQYF.

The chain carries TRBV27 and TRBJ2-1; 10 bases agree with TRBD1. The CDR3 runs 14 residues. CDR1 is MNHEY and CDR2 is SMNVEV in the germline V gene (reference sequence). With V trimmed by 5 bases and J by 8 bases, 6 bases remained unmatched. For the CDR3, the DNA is TGTGCCAGCAGTCCCGGGACAGGGGATCATGAGCAGTTCTTC. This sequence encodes CASSPGTGDHEQFF.